The present T cell receptor (beta chain) was sequenced within a study of regulatory T cells in long-lasting Graves disease. This clonotype appeared many times. Its antigen is undetermined. This sample's time point: newly diagnosed GD, antithyroid drugs for less than 3 months. PBMC RNA served as the TCR library source. Study-level points and caveats: Graves' patients with persistent disease showed TCR diversity lower than patients newly diagnosed.

Germline V gene data show CDR1 as MNHEY and CDR2 as SVGAGI. The CDR3 runs to 15 residues. The ends were cut back, 2 bases at V and 8 bases at J, with 13 bases in the middle. Arm-PCR with iRepertoire HTBI primers amplified the CDR3 regions for these TCR beta libraries. TCRdb re-called the multiplex PCR reads through MiXCR, storing one row per CDR3 protein. Of around 250,000 distinct CDR3 sequences listed, 18% are singletons. These data are also associated with another study on T cells in Graves' hyperthyroidism and ophthalmopathy. As that study records: Through a model of 13 V-J features, ophthalmopathy was separated from stable hyperthyroidism.

This sample comprised peripheral blood mononuclear cells (PBMCs), obtained at new diagnosis, from a patient treated with antithyroid drugs. The chain has TRBV6-5 and TRBJ1-6; perhaps TRBD1 as D (5 bases). This TCR was recovered from a woman under 40 with Graves disease. The CDR3 region is CASSYRGKVDSPLHF. The CDR3 nucleotides are TGTGCCAGCAGTTACAGGGGAAAGGTCGATTCACCCCTCCACTTT.